Detailed here is one T cell receptor beta chain. This sample was included in a study of glioma-infiltrating T cells after dendritic cell vaccination. This CDR3 contains 19 residues. Looked up from germline, CDR1 is SGHVS and CDR2 is FQNEAQ. V dropped 0 bases and J dropped 2 bases, with 20 bases sitting between them. The table came from immunoSEQ multiplex PCR; TCRdb's copy has only in-frame clones and leaves some out. The sample holds roughly 41,000 clones, 70% to 85% seen once. The chain carries TRBV7-8 and TRBJ1-5; TRBD1 might be the D (6 bases). This receptor was taken from a human donor with glioblastoma. This specimen was blood, taken before dendritic cell vaccination. The CDR3 nucleotides read TGTGCCAGCAGCTTAGCGGGGGGGCTAATGTTTCGTGGCAATCAGCCCCAGCATTTT. This encodes CASSLAGGLMFRGNQPQHF.